Given below is one TCR beta chain in context. The antigen remains unidentified. The data derive from a study of shared clonotypes between healthy human individuals. Study results and caveats: Only blood was sampled; tissue repertoires likely differ. Rarefaction gave evidence that sorted-subset sequencing remained incomplete despite large depth.

This CDR3 contains 15 residues. Germline CDR1 LNHDA, CDR2 SQIVND (reference sequence). V was pared by 5 bases and J by 7 bases, with 8 bases of the junction left unmatched. Only in-frame clones appear in the TCRdb table, and some are missing; sequencing was by immunoSEQ multiplex PCR. The data hold roughly 300,000 clones, with less than 85% observed a single time. CD45RA+ naive and CD45RA-negative memory subsets were separated from CD4+ cells. Sample: memory CD4+ T cells sorted from blood. Subset defined: CD45RA-negative fraction. V is TRBV19 and J is TRBJ2-1; 10 nucleotides match TRBD1. The TCR was taken from a man aged 25 to 40 in good health. In DNA, the CDR3 is TGTGCCAGTAGTTCACCGGGACAGGGGTTAAATGAGCAGTTCTTC. It yields the protein CASSSPGQGLNEQFF.